A single sample gave rise to the 8 T cell receptor beta chains below, sequenced in a study of CD8 T cells in ankylosing spondylitis. TCRdb reprocessed the 5' RACE reads with MiXCR, giving one entry per CDR3 protein. The data contain some 350,000 distinct CDR3 sequences, approximately 14% of them singletons. What was sequenced was blood, either unsorted or a sorted T cell fraction (not recorded which). The source of these receptors is a male donor with ankylosing spondylitis or in good health (not recorded which).

This chain connects TRBV18 to TRBJ1-2; TRBD1 aligns across 7 bases. Germline CDR1 is KGHSH and CDR2 is LQKENI. This CDR3 is built from 14 residues. V lost 6 bases and J lost 5; bases outside the gene matches: 9. The CDR3 coding sequence is TGTGCCAGCTCCCCGGGACAGCCTGTGTATGGCTACACCTTC. This codes for CASSPGQPVYGYTF.

The chain couples TRBV29-1 to TRBJ2-3; the match to TRBD2 covers 7 bases. The trim removed 5 bases at V and 5 bases at J, leaving 10 bases unmatched. Germline-derived CDR1 and CDR2 are SQVTM and ANQGSEA. The CDR3 totals 14 residues. The CDR3 protein is CSVTSAGGRDTQYF. In nucleotides, the CDR3 is TGCAGCGTTACTAGCGCCGGAGGTAGAGATACGCAGTATTTT.

The rearrangement uses TRBV7-2 and TRBJ2-5; D is perhaps TRBD2 (6 bases). CDR1 is SGHTA, CDR2 FQGNSA, per germline. This CDR3 comprises 16 residues. V was trimmed by 3 bases and J by 5 bases, leaving 19 bases between them. The CDR3 protein is CASSLGGFGLGETQYF. As DNA, the CDR3 is TGTGCCAGCAGCTTGGGGGGATTCGGGCTGGGGGAGACCCAGTACTTC.

V gene TRBV6-5 combines with J gene TRBJ2-7, with 11 positions matching TRBD2. In germline, CDR1 is MNHEY, CDR2 SVGAGI. The length of the CDR3 is 16 residues. Trimming removed 5 bases from V and 5 bases from J; junction bases left unmatched: 11. For the CDR3, the DNA is TGTGCCAGCAGTCACCGGATAGCGGGAGGGCCGGACGAGCAGTACTTC. This gives the protein CASSHRIAGGPDEQYF.

This clonotype showed up just a few times. In DNA form, the CDR3 reads TGTGCCAGCAGCTTAAGTGGAGGGGGTCGCAATCAGCCCCAGCATTTT. This sequence encodes CASSLSGGGRNQPQHF. J is TRBJ1-5 and V is TRBV7-4; possibly TRBD1 for D (6 bases). CDR1 and CDR2 from the germline V gene are SGHVT and SQSDAQ. Between the trimmed V and J ends, which lost 2 bases and 2 bases, there was a span of 13 bases. CDR3 length equals 16 residues.

V gene TRBV4-1 combines with J gene TRBJ1-6; TRBD1 aligns across 10 bases. CDR3 size: 16 residues. V dropped 3 bases and J dropped 10; count of bases not matched to a gene: 9. Germline lookup yields CDR1 MGHRA and CDR2 YSYEKL. In nucleotides, the CDR3 is TGCGCCAGCAGCCAGGTGACAGGGGGCGCGTGGTCACCCCTCCACTTT. It is translated as CASSQVTGGAWSPLHF.

The J gene is TRBJ1-1, the V gene TRBV29-1, with TRBD1 matching over 7 bases. Germline CDR1 and CDR2: SQVTM and ANQGSEA. The CDR3 covers 14 residues. V dropped 8 bases and J dropped 5; count of bases not matched to a gene: 14. CDR3 nucleotide sequence: TGCAGCTTGGTAGGACAGGCCGCCGGGACTGAAGCTTTCTTT. Its translation is CSLVGQAAGTEAFF.

In this sample, this clonotype turned up many times. V usage is TRBV12-3 or TRBV12-4 and J usage is TRBJ2-7, with D possibly matching TRBD2 (7 bases). The CDR3 totals 15 residues. V was pared by 5 bases and J by 5 bases, with 19 bases between. This CDR3 is CASSRGGLRGNEQYF. For the CDR3, the DNA is TGTGCCAGCAGTAGGGGGGGGTTACGAGGCAACGAGCAGTACTTC.